This T cell receptor beta chain was recovered during a study of cytomegalovirus exposure and HLA in healthy donors. The PCR made use of 60 Vbeta and 13 Jbeta primers. As processed by the authors: Later reanalysis found about 78 million unique TCR beta chains, about 11 million of them shared. Method: immunoSEQ multiplex PCR; TCRdb's copy keeps in-frame clones and lacks some. From that table come the V and J calls and clone size; the DNA was used to work out D and trimming. The sample lists 95,000 to 110,000 clones, 76% seen once, with 10% in the top ten. Regarding this clone: The antigen is not known.

The study, taken as a whole, reports: Presence/absence results assume similar sequencing depth per donor, which may not hold. Later analysis identified several of the most significant clusters that appeared linked to common viral pathogens.

Nominal health characterized the donors when sampled, though unrecorded immune exposures were likely. The source is a young woman in good health and CMV-seropositive. The sequencing input was PBMCs.

CDR3 bases: TGTGCCAGCAGCCCTAAGGACTCTACCTACAATGAGCAGTTCTTC. This encodes CASSPKDSTYNEQFF. The chain couples TRBV7-7 to TRBJ2-1; D might be TRBD2 (5 bases). Germline assignment: CDR1 SSHAT and CDR2 FNYEAQ (reference sequence). The CDR3 has 15 residues. The V and J ends lost 5 bases and 2 bases respectively, with 13 bases between them. The full variable domain, with the rest looked up from reference TRBV7-7 and TRBJ2-1, is GAGVSQSPRYKVTKRGQDVTLRCDPISSHATLYWYQQALGQGPEFLTYFNYEAQPDKSGLPSDRFSAERPEGSISTLTIQRTEQRDSAMYRCASSPKDSTYNEQFFGPGTRLTVL.